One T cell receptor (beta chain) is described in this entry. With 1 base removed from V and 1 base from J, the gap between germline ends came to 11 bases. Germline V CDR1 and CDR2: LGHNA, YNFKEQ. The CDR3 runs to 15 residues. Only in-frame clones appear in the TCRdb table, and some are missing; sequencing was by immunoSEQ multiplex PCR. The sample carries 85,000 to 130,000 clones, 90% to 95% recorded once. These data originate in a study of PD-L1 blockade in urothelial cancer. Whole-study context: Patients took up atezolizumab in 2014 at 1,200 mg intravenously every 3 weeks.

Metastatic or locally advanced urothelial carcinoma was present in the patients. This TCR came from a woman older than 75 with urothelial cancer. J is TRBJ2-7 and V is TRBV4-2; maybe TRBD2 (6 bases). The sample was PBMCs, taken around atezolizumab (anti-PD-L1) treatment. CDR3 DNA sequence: TGTGCCAGCAGCCAAGCAGGAGGGCAATCCTACGAGCAGTACTTC. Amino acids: CASSQAGGQSYEQYF.